Listed below are T cell receptor beta chains from one sample, sequenced in a study of tumor and adjacent non-tumor tissue in lung cancer. TCRdb used MiXCR to reprocess the multiplex PCR reads, holding one entry per CDR3 protein. This table has tens of thousands of distinct CDR3 sequences, around 86% appearing once. The sequenced material came from lung tumor tissue. All receptors derive from a woman aged 45-65 years with non-small cell lung cancer. Each CDR3 is given with its conserved first and last residue. A D gene is named only where the DNA matches it firmly.

J gene	V gene	D gene	CDR3 protein
TRBJ1-1	TRBV30	-	CALKGTTLFMNTEAFF
TRBJ2-2	TRBV6-2/TRBV6-3	-	CASTPGRDTGELFF
TRBJ1-3	TRBV7-9	-	CASSLAFSRNTIYF
TRBJ2-2	TRBV4-1	TRBD1	CASSPWTGTNTRELFF
TRBJ1-2	TRBV20-1	TRBD1	CSAHQIDRGRGYTF
TRBJ2-3	TRBV4-1	TRBD2	CASSQELSSGSTDTHYF
TRBJ2-3	TRBV20-1	TRBD2	CSALHTSGIVDTQYF
TRBJ1-4	TRBV29-1	TRBD1	CSVKEGQTNEKMFF
TRBJ2-3	TRBV4-2	-	CANSQDWAGATDTQYF
TRBJ2-7	TRBV12-3/TRBV12-4	-	CASNTRTRDLPYEQYF
TRBJ2-3	TRBV4-1	-	CASSQQGGPGTATQYF
TRBJ1-3	TRBV6-1	TRBD1	CASSVGQNSGNIIYF
TRBJ2-7	TRBV7-8	TRBD2	CANSLSRTSGQYF
TRBJ2-7	TRBV12-3/TRBV12-4	-	CDSSLIGGPFEQYF
TRBJ2-2	TRBV12-3/TRBV12-4	-	CASSFFSGELFF
TRBJ2-1	TRBV25-1	TRBD2	CVSSGLAGVNEQFF
TRBJ2-5	TRBV11-2	-	CASSFMTGLQETQYF
TRBJ1-5	TRBV29-1	-	CSVGGRGQNLPQHF
TRBJ2-1	TRBV20-1	TRBD2	CSARAISGTYNEHFF
TRBJ1-1	TRBV19	-	CASSIVGATEAFF
TRBJ2-1	TRBV5-1	-	CASQIRASDIEQFF
TRBJ1-5	TRBV6-1	-	CASSETWSNQHQDF
TRBJ2-7	TRBV6-6	TRBD1	CASSQSGQGAYDQYF
TRBJ2-1	TRBV12-3/TRBV12-4	TRBD1	CASSRAPTGGETYNEQFF
TRBJ2-3	TRBV7-9	TRBD2	CASRPRWPSGGSTDTQYF
TRBJ2-2	TRBV5-4	-	CASSPTVATTGELFF
TRBJ2-3	TRBV20-1	TRBD2	CSARDLAGSTDTQYF
TRBJ2-2	TRBV6-5	-	CAGRTGTKDTGGLLF
TRBJ1-3	TRBV12-3/TRBV12-4	-	CASSLGRGIAGNTIYF
TRBJ1-1	TRBV10-3	TRBD1	CAISTPGQVNTEAFF
TRBJ2-7	TRBV4-1	-	CASCEGTLTYEQYF
TRBJ2-1	TRBV6-2/TRBV6-3	-	CASNLYGEYNEQFF
TRBJ2-2	TRBV6-5	TRBD1	CASSPDRGHTGEVFF
TRBJ1-2	TRBV20-1	-	CSAPPGPGVTGYSF
TRBJ1-5	TRBV12-3/TRBV12-4	-	CAGSMCPWPPQHF
TRBJ2-7	TRBV20-1	-	CSARVTGMANEQYF
TRBJ1-1	TRBV28	-	CASHSTGAGEALF
TRBJ2-7	TRBV11-1	TRBD1	CASSGQGREQYF
TRBJ2-6	TRBV5-4	-	CASRQDSSRRSGANVLTF
TRBJ2-5	TRBV4-1	-	CASSQAGYRYETQYF
TRBJ2-7	TRBV4-2	-	CASSQDLLCGISGYELYF
TRBJ2-1	TRBV11-3	TRBD2	CASNSRSGSSYNEQFF
TRBJ2-3	TRBV11-1	-	CASRGTKMDTQCF
TRBJ2-3	TRBV7-8	-	CASRLNVVGVTNMQYF
TRBJ2-7	TRBV11-2	-	CASNLVPRGIGEQYF
TRBJ2-3	TRBV7-3	TRBD2	CASSSGLGTDTQYF
TRBJ2-3	TRBV10-3	-	CTISDRGQSTDTQYF
TRBJ1-5	TRBV6-2/TRBV6-3	-	CATRVWGAGYNQSQHF